This TCR beta chain was found in a study of control samples from healthy donors and cancer patients. Sequencing was performed with immunoSEQ multiplex PCR; in TCRdb, only in-frame clones are kept and a portion is missing. This sample has 90,000 to 110,000 clones, with less than 95% found just once. Germline V gene sequence: CDR1 SGHRS, CDR2 YFSETQ. V was pared by 0 bases and J by 6 bases, with 10 bases between. The CDR3 is 14 residues long. The sample was blood. This chain links TRBV5-1 with TRBJ2-1; perhaps TRBD2 as D (6 bases). The source is a human donor in good health. The donor label of this sample is uncertain. The CDR3 spells CASSLASGSNEQFF. The CDR3 DNA is TGCGCCAGCAGCTTGGCATCCGGGAGCAATGAGCAGTTCTTC. Full variable domain (rest looked up from reference TRBV5-1 and TRBJ2-1): KAGVTQTPRYLIKTRGQQVTLSCSPISGHRSVSWYQQTPGQGLQFLFEYFSETQRNKGNFPGRFSGRQFSNSRSEMNVSTLELGDSALYLCASSLASGSNEQFFGPGTRLTVL.